The 25 T cell receptor beta chains reported below all come from one sample, sequenced in a study of identical twins' blood T cells. TCRdb fed the 5' RACE reads into MiXCR, producing one record per CDR3 protein. The data contain a few hundred thousand distinct CDR3 sequences, roughly 31% of them seen just once; the ten biggest clones take up 6% to 7%. The sequenced sample consisted of PBMCs. The receptors shown here come from a woman aged 18 to 55 in good health.

The chain uses TRBV11-2 and TRBJ1-1; D is possibly TRBD1 (6 bases). CDR3 size: 16 residues. From germline, CDR1 is SGHAT and CDR2 FQNNGV. The ends were cut back, 4 bases at V and 1 base at J, with 16 bases in the middle. CDR3 in DNA: TGTGCCAGCAGCTCCTTTCGACAGGACCAGAACACTGAAGCTTTCTTT. Residues: CASSSFRQDQNTEAFF.

This chain joins TRBV7-8 and TRBJ1-1; D possibly corresponds to TRBD1 (6 bases). CDR1 and CDR2 (germline): SGHVS, FQNEAQ. The V gene lost 5 bases and the J gene lost 8 bases, with 21 bases spanning the gap. The CDR3 sequence is 15 residues long. As DNA, the CDR3 is TGTGCCAGCAGCCCCCTTACAGGGAACGGAAGGGAAGCTTTCTTT. This sequence encodes CASSPLTGNGREAFF.

This clonotype came up a few times. This chain uses TRBV7-3 with TRBJ1-1, with TRBD1 identical over 7 bases. CDR1 is SGHTA and CDR2 is FQGTGA in the germline V gene. This CDR3 region has 14 residues. Trimming took 4 bases from V and 1 from J; bases not matched to a gene: 3. The CDR3 nucleotides read TGTGCCAGCAGCTCACAGGGGAGGAACACTGAAGCTTTCTTT. As protein: CASSSQGRNTEAFF.

This chain links TRBV7-2 with TRBJ2-5, with D tentatively TRBD2 (6 bases). V lost 5 bases and J lost 5, with 12 bases in between. This CDR3 is 13 amino acids long. Germline V gene lookup returns CDR1 SGHTA and CDR2 FQGNSA. CDR3 nucleotide sequence: TGTGCCAGCAGCAAAAATAGCGGTGAGACCCAGTACTTC. Translation: CASSKNSGETQYF.

The sample holds a few counts of this clonotype. The chain links TRBV6-1 to TRBJ1-2; perhaps TRBD1 as D (5 bases). V gave up 2 bases and J gave up 7 bases, with 14 bases separating them. Germline-derived CDR1 and CDR2 are MNHNS and SASEGT. This CDR3 has 14 residues. The CDR3 spells CASSESETGGGYTF. The CDR3 DNA sequence: TGTGCCAGCAGTGAATCCGAAACAGGTGGTGGCTACACCTTC.

This clonotype was counted a few times. The chain links TRBV20-1 to TRBJ1-2; weak D call: TRBD1 (5 bases). Germline V gene data show CDR1 as DFQATT and CDR2 as SNEGSKA (reference sequence). The CDR3 has 12 residues. Trimming removed 6 bases from V and 9 bases from J, with 17 bases in between. The CDR3 loop reads CSAENPDSRYTF. In DNA form, the CDR3 reads TGCAGTGCCGAAAACCCAGACAGCCGCTACACCTTC.

This clonotype occurred a few times. V gene TRBV12-3 or TRBV12-4 combines with J gene TRBJ1-2; no clear D. The V and J ends lost 4 bases and 0 bases respectively, with 9 bases between them. This CDR3 has 14 residues. This CDR3 is CASSSGIPNYGYTF. CDR3 nucleotide sequence: TGTGCCAGCAGTTCGGGTATTCCTAACTATGGCTACACCTTC.

This sequence joins TRBV6-5 and TRBJ1-4, with a weak D call TRBD1 (6 bases). Between the trimmed V and J ends, which lost 6 bases and 8 bases, there was a span of 16 bases. The CDR3 is 14 amino acids. The germline CDR1 and CDR2 sequences are MNHEY and SVGAGI. CDR3 amino acids: CASSPWGAYEKLFF. The CDR3 DNA reads TGTGCCAGCAGCCCCTGGGGGGCCTACGAAAAACTGTTTTTT.

The rearrangement uses TRBV20-1 and TRBJ2-3; no clear D gene. V lost 3 bases, J lost 9 bases, and 10 bases lay in between. This CDR3 spans 11 amino acids. Germline V gene lookup returns CDR1 DFQATT and CDR2 SNEGSKA (reference sequence). The CDR3 sequence: CSASVKPTQYF. The CDR3 DNA reads as TGCAGTGCTAGCGTTAAACCGACGCAGTATTTT.

In its sample, this clonotype was seen once. The V call is TRBV15, the J call TRBJ1-1; D is unclear. The CDR3 covers 15 residues. Germline assignment: CDR1 LNHNV and CDR2 YYDKDF (reference sequence). V lost 0 bases to trimming and J lost 7 bases, with 15 bases between them. Here the CDR3 DNA reads TGTGCCACCAGCAGAGATATTGGGGAAAGAAATGAAGCTTTCTTT. Translated: CATSRDIGERNEAFF.

In its sample, this clonotype was seen a few times. The chain has TRBV20-1 and TRBJ1-3; 8 bases fit TRBD1. Germline V gives CDR1 DFQATT, CDR2 SNEGSKA (reference sequence). The CDR3 is made up of 14 amino acids. The V segment lost 6 bases and the J segment 7 bases; nucleotides outside the gene matches: 11. CDR3 coding DNA: TGCAGTGCGCAAGGACAGGGAACTATCAACACCATATATTTT. Translating it yields CSAQGQGTINTIYF.

As to this clonotype: One base away lies a much larger clone, so this may be a sequencing read error. The V call is TRBV18, the J call TRBJ2-1, with D perhaps matching TRBD1 (5 bases). V dropped 4 bases and J dropped 3 bases, with 13 bases sitting between them. Germline loops: CDR1 KGHSH, CDR2 LQKENI. The CDR3 loop spans 15 amino acids. Here the CDR3 reads CASSRVLGDYNEQFF. The DNA for the CDR3 is TGTGCCAGCTCACGGGTTCTAGGGGACTACAATGAGCAGTTCTTC.

The chain joins TRBV2 to TRBJ1-1; D remains ambiguous. The CDR3 covers 12 residues. The V end lost 4 bases, the J end lost 4 bases, and 7 bases lay between the germline ends. The germline V gene encodes CDR1 SNHLY and CDR2 FYNNEI. Here the CDR3 reads CASSGGVTEAFF. In DNA, the CDR3 is TGTGCCAGCAGTGGGGGAGTCACTGAAGCTTTCTTT.

This chain links TRBV27 with TRBJ2-2, with TRBD2 as a possible D gene (5 bases). Trimming cost V 2 bases and J 5 bases, with 9 bases left between them. Germline loops: CDR1 MNHEY, CDR2 SMNVEV (reference sequence). The CDR3 is 14 residues long. The CDR3 coding sequence is TGTGCCAGCAGTTTAATTCGGGAAACCGGGGAGCTGTTTTTT. It codes for CASSLIRETGELFF.

This clonotype was recorded a few times. This chain joins TRBV29-1 and TRBJ1-2, with D uncertain. CDR1 SQVTM and CDR2 ANQGSEA come from the germline V gene. V lost 7 bases to trimming and J lost 4 bases, with 16 bases between them. This CDR3 comprises 13 residues. Written as DNA, the CDR3 is TGCAGCGCTCTCGAGCCGGGCGTCTATGGCTACACCTTC. Translating gives CSALEPGVYGYTF.

On this clonotype itself: A much larger clonotype is one base distant, so this may be a read error. This chain links TRBV5-1 with TRBJ1-4; possible D gene TRBD1, 6 bases. CDR1 SGHRS and CDR2 YFSETQ come from the germline V gene. The CDR3 is 14 residues long. This chain's CDR3 is CAGSLGGLGEKLFF. The CDR3 DNA is TGCGCCGGCAGCTTGGGGGGGCTCGGTGAAAAACTGTTTTTT.

This clonotype was detected a few times. The CDR3 reads CASSADINTEAFF. The CDR3 nucleotides read TGTGCCAGCAGCGCTGACATTAACACTGAAGCTTTCTTT. J is TRBJ1-1 and V is TRBV7-3; no clear D. Germline loops: CDR1 SGHTA, CDR2 FQGTGA. V lost 5 bases and J 2 bases, leaving 9 bases between the germline ends. The CDR3 runs 13 residues.

The chain uses TRBV12-3 or TRBV12-4 and TRBJ1-1; TRBD1 aligns across 7 bases. With 7 bases clipped from V and 6 bases from J, the junction kept 8 bases outside the gene matches. The CDR3 runs to 13 residues. The CDR3 protein is CASKEGAVAEAFF. The CDR3 DNA reads TGTGCCAGCAAAGAGGGGGCTGTGGCTGAAGCTTTCTTT.

V is TRBV7-9 and J is TRBJ1-2; TRBD1 matches at 8 bases. V lost 5 bases to trimming and J lost 5 bases; unmatched junction nucleotides: 4. Germline values: CDR1 SEHNR, CDR2 FQNEAQ (reference sequence). CDR3 size: 13 residues. The chain's CDR3 is CASSVQGGYGYTF. The CDR3 nucleotides read TGTGCCAGCAGCGTACAGGGGGGATATGGCTACACCTTC. Supplemented by reference TRBV7-9 and TRBJ1-2, the full variable domain reads DTGVSQNPRHKITKRGQNVTFRCDPISEHNRLYWYRQTLGQGPEFLTYFQNEAQLEKSRLLSDRFSAERPKGSFSTLEIQRTEQGDSAMYLCASSVQGGYGYTFGSGTRLTVV.

The chain has TRBV20-1 and TRBJ2-3; D is possibly TRBD1 (6 bases). Germline loops: CDR1 DFQATT, CDR2 SNEGSKA (reference sequence). Trimming removed 6 bases at V and 8 bases at J, with 21 bases between. The CDR3 has 14 residues. The CDR3 coding sequence is TGCAGTGCCAGCTCTAGAGGGGCACAGGGTACGCAGTATTTT. Translation: CSASSRGAQGTQYF.

This rearrangement joins TRBV12-5 to TRBJ2-7; the D gene is possibly TRBD2 (5 bases). Germline assignment: CDR1 LGHNT and CDR2 FRNRAP. V lost 0 bases and J 0 bases, leaving 6 bases between the germline ends. The CDR3 is made up of 14 amino acids. The DNA of the CDR3 is TGTGCTAGTGGTTTGGTACGGGGCTCCTACGAGCAGTACTTC. Amino acid sequence: CASGLVRGSYEQYF.

This chain uses TRBV2 with TRBJ2-1, with D maybe TRBD1 (6 bases). CDR1 and CDR2 from the germline V gene are SNHLY and FYNNEI. The CDR3 has 17 residues. V dropped 10 bases and J dropped 8 bases, with 30 bases sitting between them. CDR3 bases: TGTGCCACCAGCCTGACGGACCCCTCACAATACAGGGATGAGCAGTTCTTC. Its protein is CATSLTDPSQYRDEQFF. The whole variable domain, filled in from reference TRBV2 and TRBJ2-1, reads EPEVTQTPSHQVTQMGQEVILRCVPISNHLYFYWYRQILGQKVEFLVSFYNNEISEKSEIFDDQFSVERPDGSNFTLKIRSTKLEDSAMYFCATSLTDPSQYRDEQFFGPGTRLTVL.

This clonotype was observed once. This chain links TRBV5-1 with TRBJ2-1; 8 nucleotides line up with TRBD1. V was clipped by 5 bases and J by 6 bases; unmatched bases: 4. Germline values: CDR1 SGHRS, CDR2 YFSETQ. This CDR3 is 13 amino acids long. CDR3 coding DNA: TGCGCCAGCAGGTCTGACAGGGGCAATGAGCAGTTCTTC. Its translation is CASRSDRGNEQFF.

The chain couples TRBV6-2 or TRBV6-3 to TRBJ1-4; no reliable D call. V dropped 0 bases and J dropped 5 bases, with 13 bases sitting between them. Germline values: CDR1 MNHEY, CDR2 SVGEGT. The CDR3 sequence is 16 residues long. CDR3 loop: CASSYSWLGGNEKLFF. The CDR3 nucleotides are TGTGCCAGCAGTTACTCTTGGCTCGGCGGGAATGAAAAACTGTTTTTT.

The CDR3 DNA reads TGTGCCACCAGTGAAGCAGTGACAGGGAACACCGGGGAGCTGTTTTTT. Encoded protein: CATSEAVTGNTGELFF. This rearrangement joins TRBV24-1 to TRBJ2-2, with a weak D call TRBD1 (6 bases). This CDR3 is 16 amino acids long. V was clipped by 4 bases and J by 1 base, with 12 bases between them. Germline CDR1 reads KGHDR; CDR2 reads SFDVKD.